The present entry profiles one T cell receptor beta chain with its context. The data originate from a study of blood T cell repertoires in COVID-19. The overall study: Spain, Italy and the United States supplied samples that represented acute and convalescent COVID-19. PBMCs, B-cell-depleted T cells, or T cells provided the cDNA or gDNA that made up the material.

This CDR3 comprises 15 residues. V was pared by 6 bases and J by 7 bases, with 19 bases between. Germline lookup yields CDR1 MNHEY and CDR2 SVGAGI. Enrolled during active infection, Seattle patients were then followed longitudinally. Authors' analysis steps: Nucleated cell counts were estimated from reference gene primer amplification. This table comes from immunoSEQ multiplex PCR, and its TCRdb copy is limited to in-frame clones, with some not included. The V and J calls and clone size are taken from that table; D and trimming were inferred from the DNA. The table lists hundreds of thousands of clones, approximately 80% of them singletons.

The TCR sequence derives from a woman over 75 with COVID-19, enrolled during active disease. Input material: peripheral blood. The V gene is TRBV6-5, the J gene TRBJ1-3; D not resolved. CDR3 region: CASSREPDRANTIYF. CDR3 nucleotide sequence: TGTGCCAGCAGCCGGGAACCCGATCGTGCGAACACCATATATTTT.